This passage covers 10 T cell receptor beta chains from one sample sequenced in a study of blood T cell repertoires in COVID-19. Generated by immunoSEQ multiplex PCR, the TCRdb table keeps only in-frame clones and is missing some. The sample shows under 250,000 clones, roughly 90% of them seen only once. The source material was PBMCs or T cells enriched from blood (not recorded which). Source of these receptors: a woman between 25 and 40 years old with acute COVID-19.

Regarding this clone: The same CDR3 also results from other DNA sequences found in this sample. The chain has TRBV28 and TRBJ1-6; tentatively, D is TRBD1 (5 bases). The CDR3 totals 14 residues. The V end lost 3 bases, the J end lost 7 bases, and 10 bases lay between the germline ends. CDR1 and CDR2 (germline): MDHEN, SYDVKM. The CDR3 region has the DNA TGTGCCAGCAGTTTGGGGCAGGCCAATTCACCCCTCCACTTT. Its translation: CASSLGQANSPLHF.

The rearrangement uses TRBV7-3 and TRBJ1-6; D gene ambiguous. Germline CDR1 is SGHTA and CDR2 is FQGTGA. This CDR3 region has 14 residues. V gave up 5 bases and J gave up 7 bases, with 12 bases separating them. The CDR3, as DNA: TGTGCCAGCAGCATCGGGATGGGCAATTCACCCCTCCACTTT. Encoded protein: CASSIGMGNSPLHF.

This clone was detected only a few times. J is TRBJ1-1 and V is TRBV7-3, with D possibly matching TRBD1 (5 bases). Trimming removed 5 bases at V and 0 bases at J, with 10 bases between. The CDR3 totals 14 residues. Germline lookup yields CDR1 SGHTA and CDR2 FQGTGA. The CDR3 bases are TGTGCCAGCAGCAGCACAGGAGTGAACACTGAAGCTTTCTTT. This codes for CASSSTGVNTEAFF.

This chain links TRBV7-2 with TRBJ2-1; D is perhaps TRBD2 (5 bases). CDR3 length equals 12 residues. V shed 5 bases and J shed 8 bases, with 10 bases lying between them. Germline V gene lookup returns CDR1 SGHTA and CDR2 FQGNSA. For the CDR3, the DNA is TGTGCCAGCAGCCCTACTAGGGATGAGCAGTTCTTC. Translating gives CASSPTRDEQFF.

In DNA, the CDR3 is TGTGCCAGCAGCTTGGACGGACAGGGAGTATCGAATGAAAAACTGTTTTTT. Translating it yields CASSLDGQGVSNEKLFF. This chain links TRBV11-2 with TRBJ1-4, with 8 bases fitting TRBD1. This CDR3 is 17 amino acids long. Germline CDR1 reads SGHAT; CDR2 reads FQNNGV. V dropped 3 bases and J dropped 5; count of bases not matched to a gene: 11.

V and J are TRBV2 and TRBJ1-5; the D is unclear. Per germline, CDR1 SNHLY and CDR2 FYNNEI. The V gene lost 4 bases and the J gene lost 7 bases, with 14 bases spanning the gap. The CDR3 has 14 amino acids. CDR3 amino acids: CASSASNLRQPQHF. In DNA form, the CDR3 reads TGTGCCAGCAGTGCCTCTAATCTGCGGCAGCCCCAGCATTTT.

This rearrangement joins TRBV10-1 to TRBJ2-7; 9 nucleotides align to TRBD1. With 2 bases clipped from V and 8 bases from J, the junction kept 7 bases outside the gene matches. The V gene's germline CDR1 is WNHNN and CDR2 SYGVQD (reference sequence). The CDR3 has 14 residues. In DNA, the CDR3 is TGCGCCAGCAGTGAGACCGGGACAGGGTCGAAGCAGTACTTC. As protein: CASSETGTGSKQYF.

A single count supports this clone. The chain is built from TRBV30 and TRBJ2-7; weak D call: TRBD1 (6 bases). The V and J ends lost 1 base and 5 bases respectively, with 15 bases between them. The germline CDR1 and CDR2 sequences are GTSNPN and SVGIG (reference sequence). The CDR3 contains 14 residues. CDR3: CAWSGTPGVNEQYF. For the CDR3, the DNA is TGTGCCTGGAGTGGGACACCAGGGGTCAACGAGCAGTACTTC.

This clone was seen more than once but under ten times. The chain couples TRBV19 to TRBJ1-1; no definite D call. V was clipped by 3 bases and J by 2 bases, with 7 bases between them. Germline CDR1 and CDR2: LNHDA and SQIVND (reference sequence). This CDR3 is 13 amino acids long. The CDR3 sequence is CASSISPNTEAFF. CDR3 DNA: TGTGCCAGTAGTATCAGTCCCAACACTGAAGCTTTCTTT.

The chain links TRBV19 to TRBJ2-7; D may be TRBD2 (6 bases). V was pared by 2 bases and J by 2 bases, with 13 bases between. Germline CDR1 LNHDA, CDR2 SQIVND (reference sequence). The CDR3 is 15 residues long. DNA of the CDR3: TGTGCCAGTAGTATAAGGGCCGGGGGTACCTACGAGCAGTACTTC. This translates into CASSIRAGGTYEQYF.